The clone carrying this TCR beta chain has a count of ten or more. Its antigen is currently unknown. This specimen comes from a study of cytomegalovirus exposure and HLA in healthy donors. Study results and caveats: As immune exposure information, only CMV serostatus was available.

Germline V lookup: CDR1 SGHDT, CDR2 YYEEEE. This CDR3 region has 14 residues. V was trimmed by 3 bases and J by 8 bases, leaving 15 bases between them. PCR used 60 Vbeta primers and 13 Jbeta primers. TCRdb's table, derived via immunoSEQ multiplex PCR, lists solely in-frame clones and lacks some. The repertoire consists of 85,000 to 120,000 clones, with over 70% occurring once and the leading ten covering roughly 0.76%. This TCR was recovered from a boy aged 5-17 years in good health and CMV-seronegative. Sequenced input: PBMCs. The chain is built from TRBV5-6 and TRBJ2-4; D call uncertain. The CDR3 nucleotides read TGTGCCAGCAGCTACGAGTTTGTGCAGGACATTCAGTACTTC. Translation: CASSYEFVQDIQYF. Variable domain in full (rest from reference TRBV5-6 and TRBJ2-4): DAGVTQSPTHLIKTRGQQVTLRCSPKSGHDTVSWYQQALGQGPQFIFQYYEEEERQRGNFPDRFSGHQFPNYSSELNVNALLLGDSALYLCASSYEFVQDIQYFGAGTRLSVL.